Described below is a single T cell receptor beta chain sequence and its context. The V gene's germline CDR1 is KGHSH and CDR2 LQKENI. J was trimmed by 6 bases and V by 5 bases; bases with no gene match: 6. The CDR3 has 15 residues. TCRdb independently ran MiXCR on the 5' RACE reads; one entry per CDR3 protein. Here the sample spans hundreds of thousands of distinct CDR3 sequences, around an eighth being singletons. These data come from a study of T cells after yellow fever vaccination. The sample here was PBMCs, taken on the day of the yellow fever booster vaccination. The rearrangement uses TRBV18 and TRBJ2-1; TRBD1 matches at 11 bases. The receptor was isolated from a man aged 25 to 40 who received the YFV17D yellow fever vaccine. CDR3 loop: CASSAGTGGSNEQFF. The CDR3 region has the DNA TGTGCCAGCTCAGCCGGGACAGGGGGATCCAATGAGCAGTTCTTC.